Described below is a single TCR beta chain sequence and its context. Its matching antigen is unknown. The sample comes from a study of T-cell memory formation after mild COVID-19. The wider study: TCR clusters were largely donor specific.

Findings of the study overall: Contracting clones localized mainly to CM and EM when CD4+ and mainly to EMRA when CD8+.

From 5'RACE with constant-segment primers came TCR alpha and TCR beta cDNA libraries that carried sample barcodes and UMIs. TCRdb independently ran MiXCR on the 5' RACE reads; one entry per CDR3 protein. The data hold about 110,000 distinct CDR3 sequences, with 15% to 20% observed a single time. What was sequenced was PBMCs or a T cell subset sorted from them (not recorded which). This receptor was identified in a man aged 18 to 30 who had mild COVID-19 (a few samples of this study predate the infection). Cell type and time point are not known.

CDR3 sequence: CASSYSINQARVGQGPQHF. CDR3 in DNA: TGTGCCAGCAGTTACTCGATTAATCAGGCCAGGGTCGGTCAGGGGCCCCAGCATTTT. This chain links TRBV6-2 or TRBV6-3 with TRBJ1-5; a weak D match, TRBD1 (5 bases). V lost 0 bases to trimming and J lost 9 bases, with 27 bases between them. From germline, CDR1 is MNHEY and CDR2 SVGEGT. This CDR3 spans 19 amino acids.